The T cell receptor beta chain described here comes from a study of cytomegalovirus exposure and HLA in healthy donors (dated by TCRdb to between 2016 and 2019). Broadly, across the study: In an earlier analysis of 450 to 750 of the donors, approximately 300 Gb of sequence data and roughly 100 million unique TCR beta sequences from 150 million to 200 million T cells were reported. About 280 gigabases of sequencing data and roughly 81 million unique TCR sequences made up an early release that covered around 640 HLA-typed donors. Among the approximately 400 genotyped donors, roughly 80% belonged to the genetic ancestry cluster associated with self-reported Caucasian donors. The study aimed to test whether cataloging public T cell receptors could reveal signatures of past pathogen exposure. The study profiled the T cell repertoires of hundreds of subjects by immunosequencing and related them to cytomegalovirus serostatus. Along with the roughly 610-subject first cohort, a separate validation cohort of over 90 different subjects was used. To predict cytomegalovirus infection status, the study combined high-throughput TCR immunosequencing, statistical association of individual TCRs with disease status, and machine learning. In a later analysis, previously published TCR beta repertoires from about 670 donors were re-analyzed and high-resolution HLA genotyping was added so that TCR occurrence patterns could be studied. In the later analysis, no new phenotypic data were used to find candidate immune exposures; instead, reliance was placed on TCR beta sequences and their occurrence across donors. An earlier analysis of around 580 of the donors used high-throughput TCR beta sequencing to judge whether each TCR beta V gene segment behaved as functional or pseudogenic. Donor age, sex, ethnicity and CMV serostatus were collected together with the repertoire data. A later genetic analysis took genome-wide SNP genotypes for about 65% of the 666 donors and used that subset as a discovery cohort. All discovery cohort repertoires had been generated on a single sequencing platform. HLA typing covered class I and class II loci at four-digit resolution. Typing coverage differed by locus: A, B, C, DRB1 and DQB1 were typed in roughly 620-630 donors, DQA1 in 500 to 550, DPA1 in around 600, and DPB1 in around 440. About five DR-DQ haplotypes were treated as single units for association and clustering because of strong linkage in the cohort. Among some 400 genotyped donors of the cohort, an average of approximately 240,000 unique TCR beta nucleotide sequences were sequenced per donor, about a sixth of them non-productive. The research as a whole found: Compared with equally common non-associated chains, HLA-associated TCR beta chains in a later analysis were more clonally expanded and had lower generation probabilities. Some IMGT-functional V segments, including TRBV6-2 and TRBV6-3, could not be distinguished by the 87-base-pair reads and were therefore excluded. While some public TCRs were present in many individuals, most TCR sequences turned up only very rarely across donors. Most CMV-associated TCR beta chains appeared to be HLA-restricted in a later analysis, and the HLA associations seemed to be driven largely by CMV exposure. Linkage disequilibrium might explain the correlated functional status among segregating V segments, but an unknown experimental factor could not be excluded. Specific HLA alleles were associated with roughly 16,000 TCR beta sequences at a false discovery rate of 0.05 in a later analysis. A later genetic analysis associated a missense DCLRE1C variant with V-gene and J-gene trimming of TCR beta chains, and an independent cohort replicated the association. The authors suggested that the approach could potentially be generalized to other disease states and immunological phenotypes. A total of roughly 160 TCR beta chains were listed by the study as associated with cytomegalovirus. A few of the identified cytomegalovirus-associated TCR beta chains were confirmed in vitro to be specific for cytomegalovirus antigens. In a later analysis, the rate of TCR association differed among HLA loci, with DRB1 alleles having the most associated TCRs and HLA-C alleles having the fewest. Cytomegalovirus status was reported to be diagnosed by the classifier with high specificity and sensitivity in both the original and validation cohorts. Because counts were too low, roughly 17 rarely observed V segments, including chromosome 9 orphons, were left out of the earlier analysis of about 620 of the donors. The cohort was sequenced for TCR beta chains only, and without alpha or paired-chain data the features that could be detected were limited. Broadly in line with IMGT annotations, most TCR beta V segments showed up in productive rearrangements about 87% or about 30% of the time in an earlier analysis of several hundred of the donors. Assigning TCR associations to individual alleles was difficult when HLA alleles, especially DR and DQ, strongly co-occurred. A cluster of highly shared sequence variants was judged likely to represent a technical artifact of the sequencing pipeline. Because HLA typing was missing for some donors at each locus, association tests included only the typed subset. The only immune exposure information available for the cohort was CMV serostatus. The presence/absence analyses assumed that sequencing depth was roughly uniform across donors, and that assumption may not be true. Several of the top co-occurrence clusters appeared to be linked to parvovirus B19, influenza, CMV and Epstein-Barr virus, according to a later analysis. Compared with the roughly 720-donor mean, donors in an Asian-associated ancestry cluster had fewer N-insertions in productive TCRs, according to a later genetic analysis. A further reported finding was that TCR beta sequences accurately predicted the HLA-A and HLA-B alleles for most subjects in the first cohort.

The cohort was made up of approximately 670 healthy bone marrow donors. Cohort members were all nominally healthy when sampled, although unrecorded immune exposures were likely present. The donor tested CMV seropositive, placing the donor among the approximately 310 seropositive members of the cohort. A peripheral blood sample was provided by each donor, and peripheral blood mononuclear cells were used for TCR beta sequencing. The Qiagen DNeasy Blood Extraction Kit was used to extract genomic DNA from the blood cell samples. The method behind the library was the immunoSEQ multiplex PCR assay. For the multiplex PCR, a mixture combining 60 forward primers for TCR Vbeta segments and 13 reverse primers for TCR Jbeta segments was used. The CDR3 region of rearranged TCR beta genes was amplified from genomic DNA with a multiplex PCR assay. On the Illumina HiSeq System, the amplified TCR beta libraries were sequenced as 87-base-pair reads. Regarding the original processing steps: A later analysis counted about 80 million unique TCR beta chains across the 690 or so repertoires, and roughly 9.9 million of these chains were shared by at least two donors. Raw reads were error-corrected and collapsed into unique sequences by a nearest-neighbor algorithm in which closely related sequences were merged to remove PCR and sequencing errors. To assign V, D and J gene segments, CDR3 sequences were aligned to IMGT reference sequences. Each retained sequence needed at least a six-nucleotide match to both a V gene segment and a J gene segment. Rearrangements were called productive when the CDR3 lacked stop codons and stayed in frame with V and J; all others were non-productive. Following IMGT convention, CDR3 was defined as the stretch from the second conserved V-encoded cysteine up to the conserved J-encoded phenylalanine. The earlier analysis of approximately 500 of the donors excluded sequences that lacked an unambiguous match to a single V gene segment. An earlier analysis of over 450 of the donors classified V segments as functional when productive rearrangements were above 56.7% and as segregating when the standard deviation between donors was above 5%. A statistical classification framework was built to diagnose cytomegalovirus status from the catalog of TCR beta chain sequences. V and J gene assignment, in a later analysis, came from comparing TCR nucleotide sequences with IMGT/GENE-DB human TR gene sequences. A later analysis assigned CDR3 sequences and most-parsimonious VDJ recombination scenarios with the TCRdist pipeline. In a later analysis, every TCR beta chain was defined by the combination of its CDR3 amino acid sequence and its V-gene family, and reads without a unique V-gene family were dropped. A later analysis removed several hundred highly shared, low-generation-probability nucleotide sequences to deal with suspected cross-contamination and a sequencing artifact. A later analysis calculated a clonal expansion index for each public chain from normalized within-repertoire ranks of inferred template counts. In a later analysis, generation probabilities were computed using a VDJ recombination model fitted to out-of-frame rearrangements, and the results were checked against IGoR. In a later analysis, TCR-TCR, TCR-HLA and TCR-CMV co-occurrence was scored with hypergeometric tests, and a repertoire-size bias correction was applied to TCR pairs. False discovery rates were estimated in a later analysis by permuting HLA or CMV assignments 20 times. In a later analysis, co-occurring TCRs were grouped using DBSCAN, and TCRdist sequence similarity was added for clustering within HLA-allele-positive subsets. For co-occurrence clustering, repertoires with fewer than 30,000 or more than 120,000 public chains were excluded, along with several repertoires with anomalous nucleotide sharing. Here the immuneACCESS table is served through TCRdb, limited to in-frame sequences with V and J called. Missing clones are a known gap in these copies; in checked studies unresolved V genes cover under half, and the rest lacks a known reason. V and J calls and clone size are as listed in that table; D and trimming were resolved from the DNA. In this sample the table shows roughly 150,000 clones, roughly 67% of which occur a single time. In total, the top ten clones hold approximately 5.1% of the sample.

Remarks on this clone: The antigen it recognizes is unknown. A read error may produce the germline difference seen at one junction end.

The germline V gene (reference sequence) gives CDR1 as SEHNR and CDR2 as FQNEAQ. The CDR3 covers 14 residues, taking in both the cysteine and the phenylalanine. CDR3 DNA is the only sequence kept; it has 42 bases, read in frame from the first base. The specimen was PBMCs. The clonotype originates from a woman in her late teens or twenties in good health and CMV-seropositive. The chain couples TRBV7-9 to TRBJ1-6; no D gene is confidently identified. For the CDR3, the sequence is CSSSPPQAYSPLHF. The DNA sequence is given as TGTTCCAGCAGCCCGCCGCAGGCCTATTCACCCCTCCACTTT.